The 17 T cell receptor beta chains below were found in one sample sequenced in a study of graft-versus-host responses after intestinal transplantation. Some clones are missing from TCRdb's copy, which holds only in-frame ones; the method was immunoSEQ multiplex PCR. This table holds about 93,000 clones, 80% to 95% found once. What these receptors recognize is not known. This specimen consisted of unstimulated CD8+ T cells sorted from spleen or lymph node cells, obtained before intestinal transplant. These receptors all come from a human donor who received an intestinal transplant.

A single count supports this clone. The chain has TRBV4-2 and TRBJ2-7; 8 bases agree with TRBD2. The CDR3 is made up of 15 amino acids. Germline V lookup: CDR1 LGHNA, CDR2 YNFKEQ. Germline trimming cut 0 bases from V and 3 bases from J; bases unmatched to any gene: 4. CDR3 bases: TGTGCCAGCAGCCAAGACGGAACTAGCGGCTACGAGCAGTACTTC. It yields the protein CASSQDGTSGYEQYF.

The chain carries TRBV5-1 and TRBJ2-1, with 8 nucleotides matching TRBD2. V lost 7 bases, J lost 8 bases, and 8 bases stayed unmatched. Germline V lookup: CDR1 SGHRS, CDR2 YFSETQ. This CDR3 spans 13 amino acids. CDR3 sequence: CASHDGGGDEQFF. In DNA form, the CDR3 reads TGCGCCAGCCATGACGGGGGGGGCGATGAGCAGTTCTTC.

V is TRBV7-2 and J is TRBJ1-1; the D gene is possibly TRBD1 (5 bases). Germline V gene data show CDR1 as SGHTA and CDR2 as FQGNSA. V was clipped by 3 bases and J by 11 bases, with 19 bases between them. This CDR3 spans 14 amino acids. DNA of the CDR3: TGTGCCAGCAGCTTTGGAGGGGAGGAGTTCCGGGCTTTCTTT. It yields the protein CASSFGGEEFRAFF.

The rearrangement links TRBV4-1 to TRBJ1-4; TRBD1 is a possible D gene (6 bases). Germline assignment: CDR1 MGHRA and CDR2 YSYEKL. This CDR3 is built from 15 residues. Trimming stripped 3 bases from V and 6 bases from J, with 14 bases between. CDR3 sequence: CASSHYTEGDEKLFF. CDR3 nucleotide sequence: TGCGCCAGCAGCCATTACACCGAGGGGGATGAAAAACTGTTTTTT.

The V and J genes are TRBV14 and TRBJ1-6, with 9 nucleotides matching TRBD1. CDR3 length: 15 residues. V lost 4 bases and J lost 9; bases outside the gene matches: 7. CDR1 and CDR2 from the germline V gene are SGHDN and FVKESK. CDR3 region: CASSPGTGHFSPLHF. CDR3 DNA sequence: TGTGCCAGCAGCCCCGGGACAGGGCATTTTTCACCCCTCCACTTT.

The J gene is TRBJ2-4, the V gene TRBV6-1; perhaps TRBD2 as D (7 bases). The V end lost 2 bases, the J end lost 15 bases, and 20 bases lay between the germline ends. Looked up from germline, CDR1 is MNHNS and CDR2 is SASEGT. The CDR3 spans 14 residues. CDR3 amino acids: CASSETHEGGVRYF. DNA for the CDR3: TGTGCCAGCAGTGAAACCCACGAAGGGGGGGTACGGTACTTC.

The rearrangement joins TRBV2 to TRBJ1-6; D possibly corresponds to TRBD1 (5 bases). Germline CDR1 is SNHLY and CDR2 is FYNNEI. The CDR3 consists of 11 residues. V lost 8 bases and J 9 bases, leaving 8 bases between the germline ends. The CDR3 reads CASWGGSPLHF. DNA for the CDR3: TGTGCCAGCTGGGGGGGTTCACCCCTCCACTTT.

The rearrangement uses TRBV19 and TRBJ1-5; maybe TRBD1 (5 bases). Germline CDR1 LNHDA, CDR2 SQIVND (reference sequence). Trimming took 3 bases from V and 5 from J, leaving 11 bases between them. The CDR3 sequence is 14 residues long. CDR3 in DNA: TGTGCCAGTAGTATTGCCGGGGGATATCAGCCCCAGCATTTT. Its protein is CASSIAGGYQPQHF.

Worth noting for this clone: Because the CDR3's place on the DNA is in doubt, the DNA is left out and the CDR3 is given as listed by TCRdb. The gene calls are TRBV6-5 and TRBJ2-7; the D segment call TRBD2 is taken from the table without a DNA check. The CDR3 spans 15 amino acids, including both terminal residues. Germline CDR1 is MNHEY and CDR2 is SVGAGI. This CDR3 is CATSFLESGWPEQYF.

This clone appeared once. The chain carries TRBV4-1 and TRBJ2-1; D gene unclear. The germline V and J ends were trimmed by 3 bases and 5 bases, with 2 bases remaining between them. The CDR3 has 11 residues. CDR1 and CDR2 from the germline V gene are MGHRA and YSYEKL. CDR3 sequence (DNA): TGCGCCAGCAGCCATAACAATGAGCAGTTCTTC. Amino acids: CASSHNNEQFF.

The CDR3 DNA is TGTGCCAGCAGCTTAATTCTGGCAGAGGAAGGCGGCACTGAAGCTTTCTTT. This encodes CASSLILAEEGGTEAFF. The V and J genes are TRBV5-6 and TRBJ1-1; D not resolved. The CDR3 loop spans 17 amino acids. Germline V gene sequence: CDR1 SGHDT, CDR2 YYEEEE. V lost 2 bases to trimming and J lost 4 bases, with 21 bases between them. Combining the CDR3 with reference TRBV5-6 and TRBJ1-1 gives the whole variable domain DAGVTQSPTHLIKTRGQQVTLRCSPKSGHDTVSWYQQALGQGPQFIFQYYEEEERQRGNFPDRFSGHQFPNYSSELNVNALLLGDSALYLCASSLILAEEGGTEAFFGQGTRLTVV.

The chain uses TRBV13 and TRBJ2-3; 7 bases line up with TRBD1. Germline V lookup: CDR1 PRHDT, CDR2 FYEKMQ (reference sequence). V dropped 5 bases and J dropped 1; count of bases not matched to a gene: 6. The CDR3 totals 15 residues. In nucleotides, the CDR3 is TGTGCCAGCAGCATGCACGGACAGGGCACAGATACGCAGTATTTT. It encodes CASSMHGQGTDTQYF. Variable domain in full (rest from reference TRBV13 and TRBJ2-3): AAGVIQSPRHLIKEKRETATLKCYPIPRHDTVYWYQQGPGQDPQFLISFYEKMQSDKGSIPDRFSAQQFSDYHSELNMSSLELGDSALYFCASSMHGQGTDTQYFGPGTRLTVL.

This clone was observed a single time. This chain uses TRBV7-6 with TRBJ2-2, with TRBD2 matching 9 bases. Germline V gene lookup returns CDR1 SGHVS and CDR2 FNYEAQ. The CDR3 consists of 16 residues. J gave up 4 bases and V 2 bases, and 5 bases lay outside the gene matches. CDR3 DNA sequence: TGTGCCAGCAGCTTACAGGGACTAGCCAGCACCGGGGAGCTGTTTTTT. Its translation is CASSLQGLASTGELFF.

V gene TRBV28 combines with J gene TRBJ1-1; D is unresolved. Germline V CDR1 and CDR2: MDHEN, SYDVKM. Trimming removed 5 bases at V and 10 bases at J, with 17 bases between. This CDR3 comprises 13 residues. The CDR3 nucleotides read TGTGCCAGCAGTCCCACCAACGCACCAGGAGCTTTCTTT. Protein product: CASSPTNAPGAFF. The full variable domain, its missing parts supplied by reference TRBV28 and TRBJ1-1, is DVKVTQSSRYLVKRTGEKVFLECVQDMDHENMFWYRQDPGLGLRLIYFSYDVKMKEKGDIPEGYSVSREKKERFSLILESASTNQTSMYLCASSPTNAPGAFFGQGTRLTVV.

This chain connects TRBV11-3 to TRBJ2-7; 8 bases map to TRBD1. Germline CDR1 SGHNT, CDR2 YENEEA. V dropped 0 bases and J dropped 4; count of bases not matched to a gene: 2. The CDR3 runs 14 residues. The CDR3: CASSLEQGVYEQYF. The CDR3 coding sequence is TGTGCCAGCAGCTTAGAACAGGGGGTATACGAGCAGTACTTC.

The chain is built from TRBV5-6 and TRBJ1-2; D perhaps matches TRBD1 (5 bases). V dropped 0 bases and J dropped 2 bases, with 17 bases sitting between them. The germline V gene has CDR1 SGHDT and CDR2 YYEEEE. The CDR3 runs to 17 residues. The DNA of the CDR3 is TGTGCCAGCAGCTTGGTCTCGGTCGGGGGGTCAAACTATGGCTACACCTTC. Protein sequence: CASSLVSVGGSNYGYTF.

The chain has TRBV19 and TRBJ1-1; D possibly corresponds to TRBD1 (6 bases). The V gene lost 5 bases and the J gene lost 4 bases, with 14 bases spanning the gap. Germline CDR1 and CDR2: LNHDA and SQIVND (reference sequence). The CDR3 is 14 amino acids. The chain's CDR3 is CASSFGGPGTEAFF. CDR3 nucleotides: TGTGCCAGTAGTTTCGGGGGGCCGGGCACTGAAGCTTTCTTT.